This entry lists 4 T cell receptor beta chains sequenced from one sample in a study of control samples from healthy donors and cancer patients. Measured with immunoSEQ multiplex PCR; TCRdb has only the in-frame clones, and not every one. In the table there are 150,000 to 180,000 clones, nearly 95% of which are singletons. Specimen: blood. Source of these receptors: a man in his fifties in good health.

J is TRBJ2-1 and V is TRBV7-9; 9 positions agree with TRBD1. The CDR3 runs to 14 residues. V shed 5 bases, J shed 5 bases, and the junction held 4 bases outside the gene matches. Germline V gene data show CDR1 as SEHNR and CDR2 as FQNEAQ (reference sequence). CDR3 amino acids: CASSPGQGNNEQFF. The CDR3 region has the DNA TGTGCCAGCAGCCCGGGACAGGGAAACAATGAGCAGTTCTTC.

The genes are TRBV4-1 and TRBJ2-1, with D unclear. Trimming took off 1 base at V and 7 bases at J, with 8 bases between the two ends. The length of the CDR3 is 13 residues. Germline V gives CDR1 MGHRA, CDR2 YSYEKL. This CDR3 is CASSQVQWNEQFF. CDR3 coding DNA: TGCGCCAGCAGCCAAGTACAGTGGAATGAGCAGTTCTTC.

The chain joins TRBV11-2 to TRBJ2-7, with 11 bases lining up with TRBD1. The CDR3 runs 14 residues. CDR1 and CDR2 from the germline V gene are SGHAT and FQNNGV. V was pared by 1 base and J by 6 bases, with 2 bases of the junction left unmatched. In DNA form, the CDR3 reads TGTGCCAGCAGCTTAGGGACAGGGGGCGGCGAGCAGTACTTC. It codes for CASSLGTGGGEQYF.

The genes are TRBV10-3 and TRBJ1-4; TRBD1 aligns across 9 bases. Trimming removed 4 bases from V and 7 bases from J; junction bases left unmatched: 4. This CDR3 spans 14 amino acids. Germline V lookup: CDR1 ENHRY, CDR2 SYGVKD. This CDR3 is CAISVDRGSEKLFF. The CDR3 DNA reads TGTGCCATCAGTGTGGACAGGGGAAGTGAAAAACTGTTTTTT.